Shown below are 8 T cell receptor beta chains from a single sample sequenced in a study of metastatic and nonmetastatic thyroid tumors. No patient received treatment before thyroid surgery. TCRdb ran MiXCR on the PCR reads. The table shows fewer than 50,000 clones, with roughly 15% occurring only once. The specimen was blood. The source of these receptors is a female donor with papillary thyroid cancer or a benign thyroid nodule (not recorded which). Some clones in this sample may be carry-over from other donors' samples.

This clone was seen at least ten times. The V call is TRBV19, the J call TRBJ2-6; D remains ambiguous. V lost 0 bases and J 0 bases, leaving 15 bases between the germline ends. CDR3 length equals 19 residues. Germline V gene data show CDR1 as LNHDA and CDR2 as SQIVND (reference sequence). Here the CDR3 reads CASSIDLGFALSGANVLTF. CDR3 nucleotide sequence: TGTGCCAGTAGTATAGACTTGGGGTTTGCGCTCTCTGGGGCCAACGTCCTGACTTTC.

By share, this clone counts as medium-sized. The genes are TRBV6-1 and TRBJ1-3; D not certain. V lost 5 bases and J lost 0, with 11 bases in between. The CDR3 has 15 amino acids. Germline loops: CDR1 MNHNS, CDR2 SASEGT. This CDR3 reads CASSTTPGSGNTIYF. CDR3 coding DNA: TGTGCCAGCAGTACCACACCTGGCTCTGGAAACACCATATATTTT.

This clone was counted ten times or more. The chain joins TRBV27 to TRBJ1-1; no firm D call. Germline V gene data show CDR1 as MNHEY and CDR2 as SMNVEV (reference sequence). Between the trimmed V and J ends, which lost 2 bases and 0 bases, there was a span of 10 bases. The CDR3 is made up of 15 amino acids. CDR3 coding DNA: TGTGCCAGCAGTTTAGGTCCCTACATGAACACTGAAGCTTTCTTT. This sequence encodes CASSLGPYMNTEAFF.

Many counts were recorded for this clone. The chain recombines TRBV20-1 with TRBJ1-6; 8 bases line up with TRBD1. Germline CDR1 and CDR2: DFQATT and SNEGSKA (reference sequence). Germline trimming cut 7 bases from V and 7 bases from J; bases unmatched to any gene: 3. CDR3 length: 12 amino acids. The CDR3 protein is CSVGQANSPLHF. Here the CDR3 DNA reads TGCAGTGTGGGACAGGCAAATTCACCCCTCCACTTT.

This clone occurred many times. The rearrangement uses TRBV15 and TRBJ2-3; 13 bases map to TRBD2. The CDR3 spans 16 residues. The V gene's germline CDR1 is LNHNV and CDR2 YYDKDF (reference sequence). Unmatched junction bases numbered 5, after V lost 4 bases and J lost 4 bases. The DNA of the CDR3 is TGTGCCACCAGCACCCGGACTAGCGGGAGCGCAGATACGCAGTATTTT. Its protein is CATSTRTSGSADTQYF.

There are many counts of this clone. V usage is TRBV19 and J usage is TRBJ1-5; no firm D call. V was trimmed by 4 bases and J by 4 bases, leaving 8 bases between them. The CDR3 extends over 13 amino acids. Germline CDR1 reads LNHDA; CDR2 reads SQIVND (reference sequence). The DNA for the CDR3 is TGTGCCAGTAGTAGGACGCCTAATCAGCCCCAGCATTTT. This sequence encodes CASSRTPNQPQHF.

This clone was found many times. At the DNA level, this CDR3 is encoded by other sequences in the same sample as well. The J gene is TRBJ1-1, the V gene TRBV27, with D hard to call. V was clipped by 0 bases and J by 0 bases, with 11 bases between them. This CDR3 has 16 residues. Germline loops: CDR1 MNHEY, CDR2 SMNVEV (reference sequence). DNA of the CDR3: TGTGCCAGCAGTTTATCGATTGGTCATATGAACACTGAAGCTTTCTTT. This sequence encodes CASSLSIGHMNTEAFF.

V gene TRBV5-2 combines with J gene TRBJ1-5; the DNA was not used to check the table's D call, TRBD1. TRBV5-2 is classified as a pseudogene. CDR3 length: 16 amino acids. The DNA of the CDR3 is TGTGCCAGCAACTTGATAGGACAGGGGGATGATCAGCCCCAGCATTTT. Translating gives CASNLIGQGDDQPQHF.